These 4 T cell receptor beta chains were all obtained from the same sample, sequenced in a study of spatial heterogeneity in lung cancer (dated 2019 in TCRdb). Libraries came from 5' RACE. These reads were obtained on a NextSeq 500. TCRdb redid the processing of the public reads, applying fastp at Q25 and MiXCR, and retained in-frame beta chains. Here each entry gathers all rows of one CDR3 protein and keeps the most common genes and DNA. In all, the sample holds roughly 10,000 distinct CDR3 sequences, and approximately 3.5% of those were seen once. 6% to 9.5% of the sample belongs to the ten largest clones. Explained via the paper, the time point label denotes: sample taken at primary tumor resection. Whole RNA extracted from tumor and nontumor lung tissue, or from cryopreserved PBMC samples, was used for TCR sequencing without cell sorting. This sample comprised normal lung tissue next to the tumor, obtained at surgery. The receptors shown here come from a male donor with early-stage non-small cell lung cancer.

This clonotype counts as medium-sized. The size of this beta chain means little, since it is a stray read in a library made for alpha chains. This chain joins TRBV7-2 and TRBJ2-1, with D possibly being TRBD2 (6 bases). The germline gives CDR1 SGHTA, CDR2 FQGNSA. The germline V and J ends were trimmed by 4 bases and 2 bases, with 15 bases remaining between them. The CDR3 is 16 amino acids. As DNA, the CDR3 is TGTGCCAGCAGCTCTTTTAGCGGAGGAACCTACAATGAGCAGTTCTTC. It specifies CASSSFSGGTYNEQFF.

This clonotype is labeled as medium-sized (0.01 to 0.1%). Since it is a stray read in a library aimed at alpha chains, this beta chain has a size that is not meaningful. The V and J genes are TRBV6-2 or TRBV6-3 and TRBJ2-7; D remains unclear. Germline V gene data show CDR1 as MNHEY and CDR2 as SVGEGT. V was shortened by 6 bases and J by 2 bases, with 8 bases between the two germline ends. The CDR3 consists of 12 residues. The CDR3 nucleotides are TGTGCCAGCAGAGGGCAGACCTACGAGCAGTACTTC. Translation gives CASRGQTYEQYF.

This clonotype was found many times. The library was designed around alpha chains, so this beta chain is a stray read whose abundance carries little weight. CDR3 region: CASSDRTNNSPLHF. CDR3 coding DNA: TGTGCCAGCAGTGACAGGACAAATAATTCACCCCTCCACTTT. The chain combines TRBV6-1 with TRBJ1-6; maybe TRBD1 (5 bases). The V and J ends lost 3 bases and 5 bases respectively, with 8 bases between them. Per the germline V gene, CDR1 is MNHNS and CDR2 is SASEGT. The CDR3 totals 14 residues.

This clonotype is judged medium-sized. With the library built for alpha chains, this beta chain is off target and its frequency is not meaningful. Here the CDR3 reads CSARTSGARDTQYF. The CDR3 nucleotides are TGCAGTGCTAGGACTAGCGGGGCCCGAGATACGCAGTATTTT. The chain joins TRBV20-1 to TRBJ2-3; 11 bases agree with TRBD2. Per germline, CDR1 DFQATT and CDR2 SNEGSKA (reference sequence). V was pared by 3 bases and J by 5 bases, with 4 bases of the junction left unmatched. The CDR3 is 14 amino acids.